This TCR beta chain was retrieved from a study of beta chain features in type 1 diabetes (dated by TCRdb to 2016 to 2019). About the study as a whole: Patients and healthy donors did not differ in mean age, gender distribution, total cell number or subset yield. A total of under 120,000,000 sorted cells were examined across all samples, and RNA yield correlated strongly with the number of cells per subset. Regulatory and stem cell-like memory subsets were isolated from only 8 patients and roughly 8 healthy donors, whereas naive and central memory subsets came from all 30 or so donors. In the study, TCRB repertoires of sorted circulating CD4+ T cell subsets from recently diagnosed type 1 diabetes patients were compared with those of matched healthy donors. Points the paper makes about the study in general: Naive, central memory and regulatory TCRB repertoires appeared to be more alike among patients than among healthy donors. Because cDNA was sequenced instead of genomic DNA, activated cells with high expression could be over-represented, although the groups did not differ in activation or CD3 levels. At VDJ recombination sites, type 1 diabetes patients had fewer insertions and more deleted nucleotides, which implies abnormalities in thymic rearrangement. PCR might favor shorter templates, but patient and control samples were amplified and corrected together, so any skew would affect both groups equally. Because small numbers of individuals were included in the HLA sub-analyses, any influence of HLA type on TCRB rearrangement was left unresolved. In all four CD4+ subsets, TCRB CDR3 length was moderately but significantly shorter in type 1 diabetes patients.

Concerning this clone itself: Its cognate antigen has yet to be identified. No base qualities exist here, and no much larger clone lies one base off it.

Each donor gave one peripheral blood draw, approximately 120 mL on average, collected into heparinised tubes. Using a panel that included CD45RO, CCR7, CD25, CD127, CD95 and CD27, naive, central memory, regulatory and stem cell-like memory CD4+ T cells were sorted on a BD FACSAria II. Purity was above 95% for every sorted population. PBMCs were isolated right away by Lymphoprep density gradient centrifugation and were stained directly, without culture. So that batch effects would be minimized, each experiment stained and sorted samples in pairs, pairing one healthy donor with one patient. From the cysteine through the phenylalanine, the CDR3 covers 16 amino acids. Only CDR3 DNA is held: 48 bases, read in frame from base 1. The V end loses 3 bases and the J end loses 1 base, and a stretch of 13 bases separates them. The germline V gene (reference sequence) sets CDR1 to LNHNV and CDR2 to YYDKDF. All of the isolated RNA was reverse transcribed with the High Capacity cDNA Reverse Transcription Kit, so expressed TCRB transcripts were sequenced. Deep immunoSEQ sequencing was applied to naive, central memory and regulatory T cell samples, giving an average of approximately 3.8 million total reads per sample. Sorted cells were lysed in RLT buffer and RNA was extracted with DNase-treated RNeasy Micro or Mini kits, depending on cell number. Each cell subset was processed on its own to prevent cross-contamination, while patient and healthy donor samples were processed together. TCRB sequences were amplified from cDNA with the immunoSEQ multiplex PCR, producing 87-bp fragments spanning the CDR3 region. Sequencing of the amplicons was done on the Illumina HiSeq platform. Processing in the source paper ran as follows. Synthetic template baselines were used to correct PCR bias computationally, reads within Hamming distance 2 were collapsed, and singletons that could not be merged were discarded. Reads were aligned against IMGT to assign V, D and J genes, CDR3 length and insertions or deletions at six rearrangement sites. Clonotype counts were normalized to sorted cell number within each subset before computing true diversity and Gini coefficients with the tcR R package. Repertoire sharing was quantified using the overlap coefficient calculated on TCRB nucleotide sequences. As a proxy for the pre-selection repertoire, out-of-frame TCRB sequences from naive cells were analyzed. The source is immuneACCESS, and TCRdb retained only in-frame sequences with V and J called. Part of the clones is not carried over; for the studies checked, unresolved V genes explain less than half of this, and the remainder is unexplained. The V and J calls and the clone size are those of that table, but D and trimming were determined from the DNA. Across this sample there are 430,000 or so clones, with roughly 10% seen only once. Of the sample, over 0.04% is held by the ten largest clones.

The chain is assembled from TRBV15 and TRBJ2-1; the D gene is possibly TRBD2, with 5 bases matching. Sequencing was done on a sample of naive CD4+ T cells from blood. The cell subset or site tag for this specimen amounts to: true naive CD4+ T cells. The clonotype comes from a woman between 18 and 29 years old in good health. CDR3 loop: CATSRIDRGSYNEQFF. The DNA sequence follows: TGTGCCACCAGCAGGATAGACCGCGGGTCCTACAATGAGCAGTTCTTC.